This T cell receptor (beta chain) appears in the sequencing data of a study of cytomegalovirus exposure and HLA in healthy donors. A multiplex PCR was run with 60 Vbeta primers and 13 Jbeta primers. Assay used: immunoSEQ multiplex PCR; TCRdb lists only in-frame clones, some missing. The data contain under 200,000 clones, over 75% of them singletons. V trimming: 4 bases; J trimming: 3 bases; junction bases outside the gene matches: 6. Germline CDR1 SGDLS, CDR2 YYNGEE. The CDR3 runs 14 residues. This clone showed up just a few times. This sequence originates from a female donor in good health and CMV-seronegative. This chain joins TRBV9 and TRBJ2-7, with TRBD2 matching over 8 bases. Material for sequencing was PBMCs. The CDR3: CASSSLGGDYEQYF. CDR3 in DNA: TGTGCCAGCAGCTCCCTCGGGGGGGACTACGAGCAGTACTTC.